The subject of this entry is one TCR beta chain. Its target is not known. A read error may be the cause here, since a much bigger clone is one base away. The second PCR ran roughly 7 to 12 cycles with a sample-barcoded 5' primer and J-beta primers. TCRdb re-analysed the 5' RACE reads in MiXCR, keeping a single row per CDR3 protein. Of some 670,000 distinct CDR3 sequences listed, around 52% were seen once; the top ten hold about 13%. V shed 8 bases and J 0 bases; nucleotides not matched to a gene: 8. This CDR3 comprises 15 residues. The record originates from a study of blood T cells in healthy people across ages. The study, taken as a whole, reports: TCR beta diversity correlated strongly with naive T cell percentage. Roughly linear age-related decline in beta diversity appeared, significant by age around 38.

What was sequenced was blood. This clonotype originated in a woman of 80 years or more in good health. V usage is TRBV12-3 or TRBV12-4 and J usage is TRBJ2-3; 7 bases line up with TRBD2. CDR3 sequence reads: CASLRGIFSTDTQYF. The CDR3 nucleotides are TGTGCCAGCCTGCGGGGGATATTTAGCACAGATACGCAGTATTTT.